These 28 T cell receptor beta chains originate from one sample sequenced in a study of T cells in Graves' hyperthyroidism and ophthalmopathy. Researchers amplified the TCR beta CDR3 regions from RNA transcripts. With the HTBI primer set, the TCR CDR3 went through a first round of RT-PCR. TCRdb re-called the multiplex PCR reads with MiXCR, one entry per CDR3 protein. Of over 650,000 distinct CDR3 sequences listed, 16% are singletons. The sequenced sample consisted of blood. The receptors stem from a man aged 18 to 35 with Graves' hyperthyroidism.

A few counts support this clonotype. The CDR3 sequence: CASSLRQGAREQFF. DNA for the CDR3: TGTGCCAGCAGCTTGAGGCAGGGGGCCCGTGAGCAGTTCTTC. The chain recombines TRBV5-6 with TRBJ2-1, with 8 bases fitting TRBD1. Germline V gene lookup returns CDR1 SGHDT and CDR2 YYEEEE. The CDR3 is 14 amino acids. Germline trimming cut 1 base from V and 9 bases from J; bases unmatched to any gene: 6.

This clonotype was picked up a small number of times. The chain employs TRBV2 and TRBJ2-3, with D hard to call. Deletions cut 7 bases from V and 3 bases from J, with 11 bases between. Germline V gives CDR1 SNHLY, CDR2 FYNNEI. This CDR3 spans 13 amino acids. CDR3 amino acids: CASTKDPTDTQYF. The CDR3 nucleotides read TGTGCCAGCACAAAGGATCCTACAGATACGCAGTATTTT.

This clonotype has a handful of counts. At one end, the junction sequence differs from germline, possibly due to a read error. This chain links TRBV11-3 with TRBJ2-5; no firm D call. The length of the CDR3 is 13 residues. Per the germline V gene, CDR1 is SGHNT and CDR2 is YENEEA. The CDR3 region is CAGSLARQETQYF. Here the CDR3 DNA reads TGTGCCGGCAGCTTAGCTAGGCAAGAGACCCAGTACTTC. Using reference TRBV11-3 and TRBJ2-5 for the parts outside the CDR3, the full variable domain is EAGVVQSPRYKIIEKKQPVAFWCNPISGHNTLYWYLQNLGQGPELLIRYENEEAVDDSQLPKDRFSAERLKGVDSTLKIQPAELGDSAVYLCAGSLARQETQYFGPGTRLLVL.

Notes on this clonotype: A much larger clone differs by one base, so this may be a read error. V is TRBV7-9 and J is TRBJ2-7, with D hard to call. The CDR3 has 15 amino acids. V lost 2 bases and J lost 0, with 11 bases in between. CDR1 SEHNR and CDR2 FQNEAQ come from the germline V gene (reference sequence). CDR3 protein: CASSLPTEISYEQYF. The CDR3 DNA reads as TGTGCCAGCAGCTTACCTACAGAGATCTCCTACGAGCAGTACTTC.

V is TRBV19 and J is TRBJ1-5; perhaps TRBD1 as D (5 bases). Germline values: CDR1 LNHDA, CDR2 SQIVND (reference sequence). The CDR3 loop spans 15 amino acids. V was pared by 7 bases and J by 2 bases, with 15 bases between. DNA of the CDR3: TGTGCCAGTACCCCTAAGAGGGGTGGCAATCAGCCCCAGCATTTT. It is translated as CASTPKRGGNQPQHF.

This clonotype was seen a handful of times. The chain employs TRBV7-8 and TRBJ2-1; 9 bases map to TRBD1. The CDR3 runs to 12 residues. Germline V CDR1 and CDR2: SGHVS, FQNEAQ. V gave up 4 bases and J gave up 11 bases; unmatched junction bases: 3. The CDR3 DNA reads TGTGCCAGCAGCTACGGACAGGGGAAGCAGTTCTTC. Translated: CASSYGQGKQFF.

Details on this clonotype: It may be a read error: a sequence one base away is much more abundant. The gene calls are TRBV3-1 and TRBJ1-2; D remains ambiguous. The V gene's germline CDR1 is LGHDT and CDR2 YNNKEL (reference sequence). Deletions cut 5 bases from V and 8 bases from J, with 18 bases between. This CDR3 has 14 amino acids. The CDR3 coding sequence is TGTGCCAGCAGCTATCGTCGAGGGTCGGAAGGCTACACCTTC. Amino acids: CASSYRRGSEGYTF.

For this clonotype: One end of the junction fails to match germline, which may point to a read error. The rearrangement joins TRBV28 to TRBJ1-1; no firm D call. CDR1 MDHEN and CDR2 SYDVKM come from the germline V gene. The CDR3 consists of 12 residues. CDR3 sequence: CAGSWEGTEAFF. The CDR3 DNA sequence: TGTGCCGGCAGTTGGGAAGGCACTGAAGCTTTCTTT.

The chain joins TRBV7-2 to TRBJ2-1; weak D call: TRBD1 (6 bases). CDR1 and CDR2 from the germline V gene are SGHTA and FQGNSA. This CDR3 contains 16 residues. Trimming stripped 3 bases from V and 4 bases from J, with 16 bases between. The DNA for the CDR3 is TGTGCCAGCAGCTTTCAGGGGCCGCCGGGTTACAATGAGCAGTTCTTC. Protein sequence: CASSFQGPPGYNEQFF. Together with reference TRBV7-2 and TRBJ2-1, the CDR3 gives the full variable domain: GAGVSQSPSNKVTEKGKDVELRCDPISGHTALYWYRQSLGQGLEFLIYFQGNSAPDKSGLPSDRFSAERTGGSVSTLTIQRTQQEDSAVYLCASSFQGPPGYNEQFFGPGTRLTVL.

V is TRBV11-1 and J is TRBJ2-1, with 8 nucleotides matching TRBD1. Trimming at V came to 1 base and at J to 10 bases, leaving 3 bases not matched to a gene. The CDR3 has 13 amino acids. Germline lookup yields CDR1 SGHAT and CDR2 FQDESV (reference sequence). This CDR3 reads CASSLGQGREQFF. The DNA for the CDR3 is TGTGCCAGCAGCTTAGGACAGGGGAGGGAGCAGTTCTTC. The full variable domain, its missing parts supplied by reference TRBV11-1 and TRBJ2-1, is EAEVAQSPRYKITEKSQAVAFWCDPISGHATLYWYRQILGQGPELLVQFQDESVVDDSQLPKDRFSAERLKGVDSTLKIQPAELGDSAMYLCASSLGQGREQFFGPGTRLTVL.

This clonotype was counted ten times or more. This chain uses TRBV29-1 with TRBJ2-7; 9 bases map to TRBD2. The length of the CDR3 is 15 residues. V shed 1 base and J 2 bases; nucleotides not matched to a gene: 6. Looked up from germline, CDR1 is SQVTM and CDR2 is ANQGSEA. The CDR3 region is CSVEGGSGGTYEQYF. CDR3 DNA sequence: TGCAGCGTTGAAGGTGGTAGCGGGGGCACCTACGAGCAGTACTTC.

This chain joins TRBV27 and TRBJ1-1; perhaps TRBD1 as D (6 bases). The ends were cut back, 6 bases at V and 7 bases at J, with 18 bases in the middle. CDR3 length: 14 residues. Germline V gene sequence: CDR1 MNHEY, CDR2 SMNVEV (reference sequence). The CDR3, as DNA: TGTGCCAGCAGCACTATCGCGGGGGGCGGTGAAGCTTTCTTT. This translates into CASSTIAGGGEAFF.

In its sample, this clonotype was seen many times. The J gene is TRBJ2-7, the V gene TRBV18; no firm D call. The length of the CDR3 is 16 residues. V lost 3 bases and J 4 bases, leaving 19 bases between the germline ends. Germline V gene data show CDR1 as KGHSH and CDR2 as LQKENI. CDR3 sequence reads: CASSPSASGEGYEQYF. The DNA for the CDR3 is TGTGCCAGCTCACCCTCGGCCTCTGGGGAAGGGTACGAGCAGTACTTC.

V usage is TRBV27 and J usage is TRBJ2-7, with D perhaps being TRBD1 or TRBD2 (5 bases each). Trimming left V 3 bases short and J 1 base short, with 13 bases between. CDR3 length equals 15 residues. CDR1 is MNHEY, CDR2 SMNVEV, per germline (reference sequence). In DNA form, the CDR3 reads TGTGCCAGCAGTTTTATAGGGGAGCGGTCCTACGAGCAGTACTTC. Translated, it gives CASSFIGERSYEQYF.

This clonotype was recorded at least ten times. CDR3 DNA sequence: TGTGCCAGCAGTTTAGTGGGGAGTAGGTACGAGCAGTACTTC. Its protein product is CASSLVGSRYEQYF. The rearrangement uses TRBV27 and TRBJ2-7; the D gene is possibly TRBD2 (5 bases). Trimming shortened V by 2 bases and J by 4 bases, and 12 bases separated the two germline ends. Germline V gene data show CDR1 as MNHEY and CDR2 as SMNVEV (reference sequence). The CDR3 is 14 residues long.

This clonotype occurred many times. CDR3 in amino acids: CASSLRVTEMNTEAFF. The CDR3 region has the DNA TGTGCCAGCAGTTTGAGGGTAACAGAAATGAACACTGAAGCTTTCTTT. This chain links TRBV27 with TRBJ1-1; no clear D. CDR1 is MNHEY, CDR2 SMNVEV, per germline (reference sequence). Trimming removed 3 bases from V and 0 bases from J, with 14 bases in between. The CDR3 contains 16 residues.

This clonotype has a handful of counts. The chain employs TRBV5-1 and TRBJ2-5; TRBD1 matches at 7 bases. The CDR3 has 16 amino acids. The J segment lost 4 bases and the V segment lost 1 base, leaving 10 bases of the junction unmatched. Germline V lookup: CDR1 SGHRS, CDR2 YFSETQ. The CDR3 spells CASSLISDRVGETQYF. In nucleotides, the CDR3 is TGCGCCAGCAGCTTGATCTCCGACAGGGTTGGAGAGACCCAGTACTTC.

This clonotype was counted between two and nine times. The conserved phenylalanine or tryptophan normally closing the CDR3 is absent here, so this likely arose from a read error. The V gene is TRBV28, the J gene TRBJ1-2; tentatively, D is TRBD1 (5 bases). Trimming shortened V by 7 bases and J by 8 bases, and 11 bases separated the two germline ends. The CDR3 length is 11 residues. Looked up from germline, CDR1 is MDHEN and CDR2 is SYDVKM. The CDR3 spells CASTGGGGYTL. CDR3 DNA sequence: TGTGCCAGCACTGGGGGGGGGGGCTACACCCTC.

This clonotype was found a few times. The V gene is TRBV30, the J gene TRBJ2-7, with D tentatively TRBD2 (5 bases). With 0 bases removed from V and 0 bases from J, the gap between germline ends came to 9 bases. The germline V gene has CDR1 GTSNPN and CDR2 SVGIG (reference sequence). The CDR3 totals 14 residues. The CDR3 loop reads CAWSVGGFSYEQYF. The CDR3 DNA follows: TGTGCCTGGAGTGTAGGAGGATTCTCCTACGAGCAGTACTTC.

This clonotype has only a few counts. CDR3: CASVNLEYFYEQYF. The CDR3 DNA sequence: TGTGCCAGCGTTAACCTCGAATACTTCTACGAGCAGTACTTC. The chain combines TRBV2 with TRBJ2-7; D call uncertain. Per the germline V gene, CDR1 is SNHLY and CDR2 is FYNNEI. This CDR3 is 14 amino acids long. V was trimmed by 8 bases and J by 3 bases, leaving 17 bases between them.

This clonotype was found many times. CDR3 nucleotides: TGTGCCAGCAGACCTCTGACGGGAGGTGCCCACGAGCAGTACTTC. The encoded protein is CASRPLTGGAHEQYF. This rearrangement joins TRBV7-9 to TRBJ2-7; the match to TRBD2 covers 7 bases. The CDR3 extends over 15 amino acids. The germline V gene has CDR1 SEHNR and CDR2 FQNEAQ (reference sequence). V shed 6 bases and J 5 bases; nucleotides not matched to a gene: 13.

Details on this clonotype: A much larger clone sits a single nucleotide away, making a read error possible. The V and J genes are TRBV20-1 and TRBJ2-1; 9 bases are a match to TRBD2. The DNA end is more similar to TRBJ2-7, so the J call may be wrong. CDR1 is DFQATT and CDR2 is SNEGSKA in the germline V gene (reference sequence). This CDR3 region has 16 residues. CDR3 DNA sequence: TGCAGTGCGCCCGGGACTAGCTTTTGGGGCTACAATGAGCAGTACTTC. Its translation is CSAPGTSFWGYNEQYF.

At least ten counts were recorded for this clonotype. The chain is built from TRBV28 and TRBJ1-2; D gene unclear. Germline V gene data show CDR1 as MDHEN and CDR2 as SYDVKM. There are 11 residues in the CDR3. V was pared by 2 bases and J by 10 bases, with 8 bases between. The CDR3 DNA follows: TGTGCCAGCAGTTTAAATACGGACTACACCTTC. Amino acid sequence: CASSLNTDYTF.

The CDR3 sequence is CASSTRQGAGNYGYTF. Here the CDR3 DNA reads TGTGCCAGCAGTACAAGACAGGGGGCGGGTAACTATGGCTACACCTTC. The V call is TRBV28, the J call TRBJ1-2, with 10 bases fitting TRBD1. After removal of 5 bases from V and 1 base from J, the junction contained 7 bases not matched to a gene. The CDR3 loop spans 16 amino acids. Germline V gene sequence: CDR1 MDHEN, CDR2 SYDVKM.

This clonotype occurred a few times. Mismatch with germline at one junction end may stem from a read error. The chain combines TRBV5-1 with TRBJ1-1; D possibly corresponds to TRBD1 (5 bases). The CDR3 is made up of 15 amino acids. Germline V CDR1 and CDR2: SGHRS, YFSETQ. CDR3 sequence (DNA): TGCGCCAACAGCGGGGCAGGCGATACTGGCACTGAAGCTTTCTTT. Its translation is CANSGAGDTGTEAFF.

This clonotype has at least ten counts. The chain combines TRBV28 with TRBJ2-7; D uncertain. Looked up from germline, CDR1 is MDHEN and CDR2 is SYDVKM. This CDR3 has 17 residues. V lost 4 bases and J lost 3, with 22 bases in between. CDR3 loop: CASSYHESVPESYEQYF. The CDR3 DNA follows: TGTGCCAGCAGTTACCACGAGTCCGTCCCTGAGAGCTACGAGCAGTACTTC.

The genes are TRBV6-2 or TRBV6-3 and TRBJ2-1; 8 nucleotides align to TRBD2. Germline lookup yields CDR1 MNHEY and CDR2 SVGEGT. The junction had 10 bases not matched to a gene; V was cut back by 0 bases and J by 9 bases. The CDR3 loop spans 16 amino acids. CDR3 nucleotides: TGTGCCAGCAGTTACTCGAAACCCGGGACTAGGGGTGAGCAGTTCTTC. Translated, it gives CASSYSKPGTRGEQFF.

This chain links TRBV24-1 with TRBJ2-7; 7 nucleotides align to TRBD2. CDR3 length: 14 residues. V was pared by 4 bases and J by 7 bases, with 9 bases of the junction left unmatched. CDR1 is KGHDR and CDR2 is SFDVKD in the germline V gene. CDR3 sequence: CATSDSTSVGEQYF. CDR3 DNA: TGTGCCACCAGTGACTCCACTAGCGTGGGTGAGCAGTACTTC.